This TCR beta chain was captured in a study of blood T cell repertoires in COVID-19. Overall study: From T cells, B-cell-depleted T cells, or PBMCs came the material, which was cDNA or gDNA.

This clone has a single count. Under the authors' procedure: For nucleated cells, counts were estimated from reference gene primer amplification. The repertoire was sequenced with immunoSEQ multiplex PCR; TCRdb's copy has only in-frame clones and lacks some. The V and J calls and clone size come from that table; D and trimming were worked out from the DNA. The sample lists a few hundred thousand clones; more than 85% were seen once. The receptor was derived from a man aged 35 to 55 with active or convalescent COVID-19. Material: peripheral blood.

CDR3 in DNA: TGTGCCAGCAGTTTACGGGGGGGAAACACCATATATTTT. Its translation: CASSLRGGNTIYF. The chain uses TRBV12-3 or TRBV12-4 and TRBJ1-3; a possible D gene is TRBD1 (5 bases). This CDR3 has 13 residues. The germline V and J ends were trimmed by 2 bases and 4 bases, with 6 bases remaining between them.